Described below is a single T cell receptor beta chain sequence and its context. This clonotype was found many times. Its recognized antigen is unknown. No per-base quality is available; no much larger clone lies one base away. The time point label, read with the paper, signifies: blood at routine non-recurrence follow-up after resection. Without any cell sorting, TCR sequencing was performed on whole RNA extracted either from tumor and nontumor lung tissue or from cryopreserved PBMC samples. Only patients with enough RNA available from two or more tumor regions were chosen for TCR sequencing. Preparation of the library involved 5' RACE. Sequencing was performed on a NextSeq 500. In the TCR library protocol, a unique molecular identifier was attached to each TCR cDNA molecule so that PCR and sequencing errors could be corrected. On the authors' methods: TCR identification, UMI-based error correction and CDR3 extraction were all carried out with Decombinator tools. TCRs above a frequency of 2 per 1,000, corresponding to the top 1% of the tumor frequency distribution, were defined as expanded. Renyi diversity was calculated using the R vegan package after each repertoire was subsampled 100 times to 5,000 TCRs. CDR3 similarity networks were built from amino acid triplet string-kernel similarity, with CDR3s being connected when pairwise similarity was above 0.82. TCRdb redid the processing of the public reads, applying fastp at Q25 and MiXCR, and retained in-frame beta chains. Each CDR3 protein appears once, grouped with its most common genes and DNA. TCRdb, not the authors, supplied the V and J calls. In all, the sample holds fewer than 60,000 distinct CDR3 sequences, and 7.4% of those were seen once. The ten largest clonotypes hold roughly 37% of the sample.

The record originates from a study of spatial heterogeneity in lung cancer (dated by TCRdb to between 2018 and 2021). Looking at the study overall: The donors were 60 to 80 patients from the lung TRACERx cohort who had early-stage, untreated non-small cell lung cancer. Follow-up PBMC samples were sequenced whenever available, with a median time to follow-up of approximately 2 years after resection. More beta-chain than alpha-chain transcripts were consistently detected, likely reflecting higher beta-chain transcript abundance. In the raw uncorrected reads, each unique combination of TCR and UMI appeared more than ten times on average. In non-small cell lung cancer, the study quantitatively compared TCR alpha and beta repertoires across several tumor regions, matched nontumor lung, and blood. TCR repertoire features were related to nonsynonymous mutation counts determined by whole-exome sequencing of tumor tissue. Both alpha and beta chains were TCR-sequenced in samples taken at surgery, namely 220 tumor regions, under 80 matched nontumor lung samples and approximately 51 PBMC samples.

Measured from the cysteine to the phenylalanine, the CDR3 is 16 residues long. Of all the DNA, just the CDR3 is kept, 48 bases in frame from base 1. CDR1 and CDR2 were assigned from the germline V gene as SGHTA and FQGTGA. The junction shows trimming of 1 base on V and 1 base on J, plus 12 bases between the germline ends. Paper-wide results and their limitations: Comparisons of baseline and follow-up blood repertoires included only approximately 13 patients. Ubiquitous expanded tumor TCRs were found in blood more often at tumor resection than at routine follow-up. Additional single-cell paired TCR alpha and beta sequencing was considered necessary to confirm, at a functional level, the hypothesis that regional TCRs recognize regional mutations.

The rearranged segments are TRBV7-3 and TRBJ2-3; the best D guess is TRBD2, with 6 bases matching. This clonotype originated in a female donor with early-stage non-small cell lung cancer. The sequencing here drew on PBMCs, taken at follow-up. The nucleotide sequence reads TGTGCCAGCAGCTTAAACGGAGGAGGGGGCACAGATACGCAGTATTTT. Translated, this is CASSLNGGGGTDTQYF.